This is a list of T cell receptor beta chains from one sample in a study of CD8+ T cells in alopecia areata. Repertoires were generated with immunoSEQ multiplex PCR, while TCRdb's copy carries only in-frame clones and drops some. Of roughly 140,000 clones in the sample, 40% to 60% were seen once. The source material was CD8+ T cells sorted from blood, sampled at week 0. These receptors originate from a human donor with alopecia areata. Both conserved end residues are part of each CDR3. A D gene is named only where the DNA matches it firmly. Expanded clones get a size class; other rows say once, few or many, or leave the size out.

D gene: TRBD2; V gene: TRBV29-1; clone size: few; J gene: TRBJ2-1; CDR3 DNA: TGCAGCGTTGATTCAACGGCTAGCGGGGCCTACAATGAGCAGTTCTTC; CDR3 protein: CSVDSTASGAYNEQFF
D gene: TRBD1; V gene: TRBV5-1; clone size: .; J gene: TRBJ2-1; CDR3 DNA: TGCGCCAGCAGCCCTGCCGACAGGGGAGGTGAGCAGTTCTTC; CDR3 protein: CASSPADRGGEQFF
D gene: TRBD1; V gene: TRBV6-1; clone size: .; J gene: TRBJ2-7; CDR3 DNA: TGTGCCAGCAACGCCGGGACAGGGGACCACGAGCAGTACTTC; CDR3 protein: CASNAGTGDHEQYF
D gene: .; V gene: TRBV5-4; clone size: few; J gene: TRBJ1-1; CDR3 DNA: TGTGCCAGCAGCTTGGTCGAGGGGGAAGCTTTCTTT; CDR3 protein: CASSLVEGEAFF
D gene: .; V gene: TRBV4-3; clone size: few; J gene: TRBJ1-1; CDR3 DNA: TGCGCCAGCAGCCAAGATCGGGTGACAGTGGGAGACACTGAAGCTTTCTTT; CDR3 protein: CASSQDRVTVGDTEAFF
D gene: .; V gene: TRBV5-1; clone size: .; J gene: TRBJ2-3; CDR3 DNA: TGCGCCAGCAGTCCTCATACAGATACGCAGTATTTT; CDR3 protein: CASSPHTDTQYF
D gene: TRBD1; V gene: TRBV27; clone size: few; J gene: TRBJ2-2; CDR3 DNA: TGTGCCAGCAGTTTAACCGGGACAGGGCGAGGCGGGGAGCTGTTTTTT; CDR3 protein: CASSLTGTGRGGELFF
D gene: TRBD2; V gene: TRBV4-3; clone size: once; J gene: TRBJ2-7; CDR3 DNA: TGCGCCAGCAGCCAAGACTCTAGCGGCTCCTACGAGCAGTACTTC; CDR3 protein: CASSQDSSGSYEQYF
D gene: .; V gene: TRBV9; clone size: .; J gene: TRBJ2-3; CDR3 DNA: TGTGCCAGCAGCACCCCGGGGGATACGCAGTATTTT; CDR3 protein: CASSTPGDTQYF
D gene: TRBD2; V gene: TRBV7-2; clone size: .; J gene: TRBJ2-5; CDR3 DNA: TGTGCCAGCACGTCCTCGGGGGGGCCCCTAGAGACCCAGTACTTC; CDR3 protein: CASTSSGGPLETQYF
D gene: .; V gene: TRBV29-1; clone size: .; J gene: TRBJ1-2; CDR3 DNA: TGCAGCGTTAAGAGGACGGAGGATTATGGCTACACCTTC; CDR3 protein: CSVKRTEDYGYTF